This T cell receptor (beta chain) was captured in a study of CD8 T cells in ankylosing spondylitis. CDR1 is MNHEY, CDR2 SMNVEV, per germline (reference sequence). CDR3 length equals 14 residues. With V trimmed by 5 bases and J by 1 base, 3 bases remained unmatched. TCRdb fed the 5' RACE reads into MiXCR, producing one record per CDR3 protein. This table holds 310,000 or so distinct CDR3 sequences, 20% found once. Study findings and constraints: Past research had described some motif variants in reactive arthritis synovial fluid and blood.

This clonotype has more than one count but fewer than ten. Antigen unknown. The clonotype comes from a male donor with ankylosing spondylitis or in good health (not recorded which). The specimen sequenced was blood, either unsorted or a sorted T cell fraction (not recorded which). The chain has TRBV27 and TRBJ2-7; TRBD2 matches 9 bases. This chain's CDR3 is CASSRSGSSYEQYV. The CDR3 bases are TGTGCCAGCAGTCGTAGCGGGAGTTCCTACGAGCAGTACGTC.